The rows below give T cell receptor beta chains drawn from one sample of a study of vaccination and CD4 T cells after COVID-19. These receptors are not linked to any known antigen. TCRdb independently ran MiXCR on the PCR reads; one entry per CDR3 protein. The sample lists more than 15,000 distinct CDR3 sequences; around 47% were seen once. The sample in question was CD4+ T cells from blood, cultured in vitro, obtained about 7 months after SARS-CoV-2 vaccination. The receptor source for this set is a human donor who had recovered from COVID-19. Each CDR3 is given with its conserved first and last residue. D genes are given only for firm matches. Clone size is shown for a subset of rows, as once, few, many or a class of expanded clone.

v_call,j_call,d_call,clone_size,cdr3_nt,cdr3_aa
TRBV2,TRBJ1-5,NA,NA,TGTGCCAGCAGTGAACAGGGGAACAATCAGCCCCAGCATTTT,CASSEQGNNQPQHF
TRBV7-3,TRBJ2-5,TRBD2,NA,TGTGCCAGCAGCCCGACTAGCGGGGGCCTCGGGGCCCAGTACTTC,CASSPTSGGLGAQYF
TRBV6-5,TRBJ2-7,TRBD1,NA,TGTGCCAGCAGTTACCCGACAGGGGAATATGCCTACGAGCAGTACTTC,CASSYPTGEYAYEQYF
TRBV20-1,TRBJ2-7,TRBD2,NA,TGCAGTGCTAGAGATCCCTGGGGGGGGGTATACGAGCAGTACTTC,CSARDPWGGVYEQYF
TRBV7-3,TRBJ1-1,NA,few,TGTGCCAGCAGCACAGGTCCTTACGCTGAAGCTTTCTTT,CASSTGPYAEAFF
TRBV20-1,TRBJ2-7,NA,NA,TGCAGTGCTAGAGATGTACGGACCGGCGGCCACGAGCAGTACTTC,CSARDVRTGGHEQYF
TRBV11-3,TRBJ2-5,TRBD2,NA,TGTGCCAGCAGCTTAGCCCCAGACACTAGCGGCCAAGAGACCCAGTACTTC,CASSLAPDTSGQETQYF
TRBV24-1,TRBJ2-3,NA,few,TGTGCCACCAGTGGGGACACAGATACGCAGTATTTT,CATSGDTDTQYF
TRBV20-1,TRBJ1-1,NA,NA,TGCAGTGCTAGAGATGAGGGTACTCGAGAAACTTTCTTT,CSARDEGTRETFF
TRBV7-9,TRBJ2-7,TRBD2,NA,TGTGCCAGCAGCACACGACTAGCGGGAGGCCTCGAGCAGTACTTC,CASSTRLAGGLEQYF
TRBV7-2,TRBJ1-3,NA,NA,TGTGCCAGCAGCTTAGCGGGACACCGCTCTGGAAACACCATATATTTT,CASSLAGHRSGNTIYF
TRBV20-1,TRBJ1-6,NA,few,TGCAGTGCCTGGGGATTGGGGGGAAATTCACCCCTCCACTTT,CSAWGLGGNSPLHF
TRBV20-1,TRBJ2-3,NA,once,TGCAGTGCTAGATCCACCCAGAGGGGGGACACAGATACGCAGTATTTT,CSARSTQRGDTDTQYF
TRBV7-2,TRBJ1-1,NA,NA,TGTGCCAGCAGCTTAGCGTGGCGGGAGGCTTTCTTT,CASSLAWREAFF
TRBV5-1,TRBJ1-6,NA,once,TGCGCCAGCAGCCCCACCGGGAGCCCGGATTCACCCCTCCACTTT,CASSPTGSPDSPLHF
TRBV24-1,TRBJ1-1,TRBD1,NA,TGTGCCACCAGTGCTACAGGGGGAGGAGCTGAAGCTTTCTTT,CATSATGGGAEAFF
TRBV24-1,TRBJ2-2,NA,once,TGTGCCACCAGTGACACCAACGTTCCCGGGGAGCTGTTTTTT,CATSDTNVPGELFF
TRBV20-1,TRBJ2-1,NA,NA,TGCAGTGCTAGTCGTGGGAACTCCTACAATGAGCAGTTCTTC,CSASRGNSYNEQFF
TRBV6-1,TRBJ2-6,TRBD1,once,TGTGCCAGCAGTGGACAGACAGGGGTGAGGTCTGGGGCCAACGTCCTGACTTTC,CASSGQTGVRSGANVLTF
TRBV7-9,TRBJ1-2,NA,NA,TGTGCCACCCCCAGGGTTGACGGGGGCTATGGCTACACCTTC,CATPRVDGGYGYTF
TRBV15,TRBJ1-5,NA,NA,TGTGCCACCAGCAGAGGGCAGGGGTATAGCAATCAGCCCCAGCATTTT,CATSRGQGYSNQPQHF
TRBV5-4,TRBJ2-5,NA,NA,TGTGCCAGCAGCCCGAGTGGTTGGGAGACCCAGTACTTC,CASSPSGWETQYF
TRBV6-4,TRBJ1-1,NA,NA,TGTGCCAGCAGTGACCGAAGACCTAAACCACAGGACACTGAAGCTTTCTTT,CASSDRRPKPQDTEAFF
TRBV6-1,TRBJ2-7,NA,NA,TGTGCCAGCAGGCCAGGTGGCTCCTACGAGCAGTACTTC,CASRPGGSYEQYF
TRBV11-3,TRBJ2-7,TRBD1,NA,TGTGCCAGCAGCCTTAGGACAGGGGGCTCCTACGAGCAGTACTTC,CASSLRTGGSYEQYF